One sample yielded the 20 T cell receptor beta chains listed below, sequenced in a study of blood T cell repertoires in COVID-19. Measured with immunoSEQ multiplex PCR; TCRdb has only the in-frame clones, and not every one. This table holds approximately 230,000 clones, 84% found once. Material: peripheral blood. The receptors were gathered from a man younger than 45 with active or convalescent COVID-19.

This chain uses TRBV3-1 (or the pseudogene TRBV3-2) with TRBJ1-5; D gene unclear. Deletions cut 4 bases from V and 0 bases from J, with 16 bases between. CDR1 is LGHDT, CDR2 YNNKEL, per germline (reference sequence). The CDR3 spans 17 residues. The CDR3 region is CASSRADPRYSNQPQHF. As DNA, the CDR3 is TGTGCCAGCAGCCGGGCAGATCCCCGTTATAGCAATCAGCCCCAGCATTTT.

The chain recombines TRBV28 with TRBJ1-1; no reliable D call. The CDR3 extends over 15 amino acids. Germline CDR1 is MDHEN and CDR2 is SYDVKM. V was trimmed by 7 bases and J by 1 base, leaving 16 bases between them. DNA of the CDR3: TGTGCCAGCACGGGAAGTGGGCGTAAGAACACTGAAGCTTTCTTT. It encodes CASTGSGRKNTEAFF.

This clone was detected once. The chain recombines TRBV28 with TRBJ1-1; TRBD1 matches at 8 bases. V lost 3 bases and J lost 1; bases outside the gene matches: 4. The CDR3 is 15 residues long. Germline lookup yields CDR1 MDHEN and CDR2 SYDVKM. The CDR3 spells CASSLWDRPNTEAFF. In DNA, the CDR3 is TGTGCCAGCAGTTTGTGGGACAGGCCGAACACTGAAGCTTTCTTT.

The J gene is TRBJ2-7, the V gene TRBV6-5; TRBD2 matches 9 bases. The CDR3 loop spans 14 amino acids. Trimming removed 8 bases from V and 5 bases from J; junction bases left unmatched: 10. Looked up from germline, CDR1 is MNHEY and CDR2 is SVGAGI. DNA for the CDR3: TGTGCCAGCCAGCGGCTAGCGGGGCGCGACGAGCAGTACTTC. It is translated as CASQRLAGRDEQYF.

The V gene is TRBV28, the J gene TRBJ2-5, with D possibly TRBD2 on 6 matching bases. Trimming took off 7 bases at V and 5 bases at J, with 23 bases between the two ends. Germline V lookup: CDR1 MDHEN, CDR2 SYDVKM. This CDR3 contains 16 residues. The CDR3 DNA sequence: TGTGCCAGCATCTTAGGAGGGAGGATAGTTTCGGAGACCCAGTACTTC. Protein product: CASILGGRIVSETQYF.

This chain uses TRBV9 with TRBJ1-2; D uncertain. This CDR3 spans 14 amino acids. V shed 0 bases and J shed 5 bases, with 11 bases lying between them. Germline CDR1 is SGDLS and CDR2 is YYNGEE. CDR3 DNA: TGTGCCAGCAGCGTAGAGAGAGGTCGGTATGGCTACACCTTC. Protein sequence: CASSVERGRYGYTF.

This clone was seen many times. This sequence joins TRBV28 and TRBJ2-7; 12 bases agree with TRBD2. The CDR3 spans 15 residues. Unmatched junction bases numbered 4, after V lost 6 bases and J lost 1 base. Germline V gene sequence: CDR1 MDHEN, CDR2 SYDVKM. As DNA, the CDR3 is TGTGCCAGCAGCAAGACTAGCGGGGGATCCTACGAGCAGTACTTC. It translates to CASSKTSGGSYEQYF.

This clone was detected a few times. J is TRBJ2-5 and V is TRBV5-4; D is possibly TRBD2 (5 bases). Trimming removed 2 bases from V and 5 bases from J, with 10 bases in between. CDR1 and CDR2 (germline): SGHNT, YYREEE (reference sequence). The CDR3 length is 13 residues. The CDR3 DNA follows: TGTGCCAGCAGCTTTCGGGGTTTGGAGACCCAGTACTTC. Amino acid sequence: CASSFRGLETQYF.

CDR3 in DNA: TGTGCCAGCAGTTCCAACATCTACGAGCAGTACTTC. It yields the protein CASSSNIYEQYF. V gene TRBV6-6 combines with J gene TRBJ2-7; D not certain. The CDR3 consists of 12 residues. Deletions cut 4 bases from V and 3 bases from J, with 7 bases between. CDR1 MNHNY and CDR2 SVGAGI come from the germline V gene (reference sequence).

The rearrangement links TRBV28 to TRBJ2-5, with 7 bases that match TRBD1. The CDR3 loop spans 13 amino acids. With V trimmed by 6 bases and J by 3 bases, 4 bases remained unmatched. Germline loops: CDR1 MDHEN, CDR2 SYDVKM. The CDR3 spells CASRQTGEETQYF. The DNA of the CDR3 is TGTGCCAGCAGGCAAACAGGGGAAGAGACCCAGTACTTC.

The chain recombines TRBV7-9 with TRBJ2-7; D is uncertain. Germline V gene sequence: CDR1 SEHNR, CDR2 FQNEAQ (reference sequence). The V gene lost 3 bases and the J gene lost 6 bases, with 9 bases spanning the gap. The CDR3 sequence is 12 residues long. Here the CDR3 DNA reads TGTGCCAGCAGCTTGGTGGAGTCCGAGCAGTACTTC. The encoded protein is CASSLVESEQYF.

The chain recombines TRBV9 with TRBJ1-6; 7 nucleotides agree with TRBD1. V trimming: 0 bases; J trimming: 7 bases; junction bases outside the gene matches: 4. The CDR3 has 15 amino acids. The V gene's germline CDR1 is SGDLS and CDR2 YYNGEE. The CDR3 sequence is CASSVGTGDNSPLHF. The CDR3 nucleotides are TGTGCCAGCAGCGTAGGTACAGGGGACAATTCACCCCTCCACTTT.

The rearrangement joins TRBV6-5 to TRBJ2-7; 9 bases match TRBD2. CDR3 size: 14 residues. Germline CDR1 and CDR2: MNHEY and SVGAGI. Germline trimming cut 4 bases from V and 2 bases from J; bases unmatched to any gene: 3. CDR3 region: CASSLASGTYEQYF. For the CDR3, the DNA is TGTGCCAGCAGTTTGGCTAGCGGGACCTACGAGCAGTACTTC.

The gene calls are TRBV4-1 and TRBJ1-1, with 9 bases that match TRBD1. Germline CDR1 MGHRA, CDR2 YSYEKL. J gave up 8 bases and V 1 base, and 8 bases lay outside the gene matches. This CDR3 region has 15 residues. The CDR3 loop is CASSQAVGTGREAFF. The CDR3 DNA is TGCGCCAGCAGCCAAGCTGTCGGGACAGGGCGGGAAGCTTTCTTT.

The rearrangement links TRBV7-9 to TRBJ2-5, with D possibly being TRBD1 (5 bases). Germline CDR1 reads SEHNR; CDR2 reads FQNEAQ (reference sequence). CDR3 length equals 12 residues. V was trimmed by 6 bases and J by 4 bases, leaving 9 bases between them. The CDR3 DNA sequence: TGTGCCAGCAGTAGGGGCGGAGAGACCCAGTACTTC. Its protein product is CASSRGGETQYF.

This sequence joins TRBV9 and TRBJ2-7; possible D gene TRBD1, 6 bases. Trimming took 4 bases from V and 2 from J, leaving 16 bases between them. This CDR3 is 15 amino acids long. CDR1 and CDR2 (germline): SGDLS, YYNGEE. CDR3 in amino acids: CASSSGQIFTYEQYF. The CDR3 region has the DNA TGTGCCAGCAGCTCCGGACAGATATTTACCTACGAGCAGTACTTC.

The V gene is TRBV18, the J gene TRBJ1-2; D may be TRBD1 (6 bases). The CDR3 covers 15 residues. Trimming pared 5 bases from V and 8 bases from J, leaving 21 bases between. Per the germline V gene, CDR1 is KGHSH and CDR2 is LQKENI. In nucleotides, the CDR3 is TGTGCCAGCTCAGCTCAAAGCTCAGGGGAAGGCGGCTACACCTTC. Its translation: CASSAQSSGEGGYTF. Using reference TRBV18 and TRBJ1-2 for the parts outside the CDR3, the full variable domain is NAGVMQNPRHLVRRRGQEARLRCSPMKGHSHVYWYRQLPEEGLKFMVYLQKENIIDESGMPKERFSAEFPKEGPSILRIQQVVRGDSAAYFCASSAQSSGEGGYTFGSGTRLTVV.

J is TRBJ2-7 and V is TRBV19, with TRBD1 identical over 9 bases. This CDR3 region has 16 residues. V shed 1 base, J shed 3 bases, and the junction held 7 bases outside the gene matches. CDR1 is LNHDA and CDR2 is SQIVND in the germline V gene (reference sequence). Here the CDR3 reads CASSIAGTGIFYEQYF. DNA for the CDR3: TGTGCCAGTAGTATAGCCGGGACAGGGATCTTCTACGAGCAGTACTTC.

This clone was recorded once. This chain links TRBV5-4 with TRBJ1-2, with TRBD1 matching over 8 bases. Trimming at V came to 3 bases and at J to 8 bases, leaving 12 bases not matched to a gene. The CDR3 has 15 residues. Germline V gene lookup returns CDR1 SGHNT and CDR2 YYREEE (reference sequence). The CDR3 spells CASSYLGQGHEGYTF. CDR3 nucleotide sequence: TGTGCCAGCAGCTACCTCGGACAGGGACATGAGGGCTACACCTTC.

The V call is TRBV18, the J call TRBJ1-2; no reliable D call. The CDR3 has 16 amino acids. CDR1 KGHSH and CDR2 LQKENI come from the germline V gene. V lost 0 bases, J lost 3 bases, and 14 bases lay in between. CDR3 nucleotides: TGTGCCAGCTCACCACCTAGTGGAGGCGGCGACTATGGCTACACCTTC. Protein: CASSPPSGGGDYGYTF.